This TCR beta chain was captured by sequencing in a study of radiation and T cells in renal cell carcinoma. The CDR3 is 16 amino acids. The V and J ends lost 5 bases and 6 bases respectively, with 23 bases between them. Germline V gene lookup returns CDR1 MNHNY and CDR2 SVGAGI (reference sequence). Study-level findings and limits: Pretreatment tumor biopsies were lacking, so baseline clonotypes are unknown. In blood, top tumor clones expanded by 2 weeks, shrinking by 4.

Clones were sequenced by immunoSEQ multiplex PCR, and TCRdb holds only the in-frame ones, with some missing. In the table there are some 100,000 clones, 82% of which are singletons. As for time point: baseline pretreatment blood. Sample treatment: 15 Gy SBRT to primary tumor, nephrectomy 4 weeks later. Blood was sampled at baseline, 2 weeks and 4 weeks after SBRT. The patient's renal cell carcinoma had clear cell pathology. Note on this clone: Its specificity is not known.

The rearrangement joins TRBV6-6 to TRBJ2-7, with a tentative D call TRBD2 (7 bases). The TCR comes from a man aged 55 to 70 with renal cell carcinoma. Source: blood, taken from a patient whose treatment included radiotherapy and nephrectomy. As DNA, the CDR3 is TGTGCCAGCAGTATTTCACCTAGGGGGGAGGGTGGCGAGCAGTACTTC. Translated: CASSISPRGEGGEQYF.